The T cell receptor beta chain under discussion was sequenced for a study of T-cell memory formation after mild COVID-19. At the level of the study: In these data, TCR clusters were largely donor specific. Study-wide findings and caveats: Day 15 to 85 contracting clones showed balanced CD4/CD8; day 15 to 37 expanders favored CD4+. Among clones peaking at day 37 in the second wave, SARS-CoV-2 specificity remained unconfirmed.

This clonotype showed up many times. Its antigen is unknown. Sequence at one end of the junction differs from germline and may be a read error. A single record per CDR3 protein comes from TCRdb applying MiXCR to the 5' RACE reads. There are around 200,000 distinct CDR3 sequences in the sample; over 9.5% occur only once, and approximately 3% lies in the top ten. The CDR3 has 15 residues. The sequenced sample was PBMCs or a T cell subset sorted from them (not recorded which). V gene TRBV12-3 or TRBV12-4 combines with J gene TRBJ2-7; 9 bases map to TRBD2. The source of this sequence is a young man who had mild COVID-19 (a few samples of this study predate the infection). Cell type and time point are not known. The CDR3 DNA sequence: TGTGCCAGCAGTTTTCCCGGGACTAGCTCCCACGAGCAGTACTTC. It is translated as CASSFPGTSSHEQYF.